The source of this TCR beta chain is a study of cytomegalovirus exposure and HLA in healthy donors. General study findings and limits: TCR beta sequences reportedly predicted most subjects' HLA-A and HLA-B alleles accurately. As was reported, the classifier diagnosed cytomegalovirus status with high specificity and sensitivity. A later analysis, which compared TCR beta chains of equal frequency, found the HLA-associated ones more clonally expanded.

This CDR3 region has 14 residues. Trimming at V came to 5 bases and at J to 1 base, leaving 5 bases not matched to a gene. CDR1 MNHNS and CDR2 SASEGT come from the germline V gene. As concerns this clone: Its antigen remains unknown.

This PCR relied on a set of 60 Vbeta primers and 13 Jbeta primers. Some clones are missing from TCRdb's copy, which holds only in-frame ones; the method was immunoSEQ multiplex PCR. The repertoire holds about 150,000 clones, with less than 85% as singletons. Specimen: PBMCs. This clonotype originated in a man aged 45-65 years in good health and CMV-seropositive. The V and J genes are TRBV6-1 and TRBJ2-7; 7 nucleotides align to TRBD1. The CDR3, as DNA: TGTGCCAGCAGTCCTTGGGGACAGTCCTACGAGCAGTACTTC. Protein product: CASSPWGQSYEQYF.